What follows are 23 T cell receptor beta chains derived from one specimen sequenced in a study of regulatory T cells in long-lasting Graves disease. CDR3 regions were amplified by Arm-PCR using iRepertoire HTBI primers to build TCR beta libraries. From the multiplex PCR reads, TCRdb called clonotypes with MiXCR, one entry per CDR3 protein. The repertoire includes some 450,000 distinct CDR3 sequences, about 17% of them detected once, and around 10% sits in the top ten. Time point of the sample: newly diagnosed GD, antithyroid drugs for less than 3 months. The TCR library was made from RNA extracted from PBMCs. The same data also went into a second study, on T cells in Graves' hyperthyroidism and ophthalmopathy.

The specimen was peripheral blood mononuclear cells (PBMCs), collected at new diagnosis, from a patient treated with antithyroid drugs. These receptors all come from a woman in her twenties or thirties with Graves disease.

This chain links TRBV4-1 with TRBJ2-3; 9 bases line up with TRBD2. Germline V gene lookup returns CDR1 MGHRA and CDR2 YSYEKL. V was clipped by 4 bases and J by 8 bases; unmatched bases: 10. The length of the CDR3 is 15 residues. The CDR3 DNA reads as TGCGCCAGCAGCCCTGGGGCTAGCGGGATGGGTACGCAGTATTTT. Its translation: CASSPGASGMGTQYF.

This clonotype was counted ten times or more. The genes are TRBV20-1 and TRBJ1-5, with no clear D. This CDR3 is built from 14 residues. Germline V gene sequence: CDR1 DFQATT, CDR2 SNEGSKA (reference sequence). V was pared by 0 bases and J by 5 bases, with 11 bases between. The CDR3 sequence is CSAREAGNDQPQHF. CDR3 nucleotide sequence: TGCAGTGCTAGAGAGGCCGGGAATGATCAGCCCCAGCATTTT.

The CDR3: CATLGGSYNSPLHF. The CDR3 DNA sequence: TGTGCCACCCTAGGGGGCTCCTATAATTCACCCCTCCACTTT. V usage is TRBV28 and J usage is TRBJ1-6, with D tentatively TRBD1 (6 bases). The ends were cut back, 10 bases at V and 0 bases at J, with 10 bases in the middle. Germline loops: CDR1 MDHEN, CDR2 SYDVKM. The CDR3 is 14 residues long.

This clonotype has ten or more counts. The chain employs TRBV27 and TRBJ2-1, with 10 bases that match TRBD2. The V gene end was trimmed by 6 bases and the J gene end by 6 bases; junction bases not matched to a gene: 17. Germline CDR1 MNHEY, CDR2 SMNVEV (reference sequence). The CDR3 runs to 18 residues. The CDR3 nucleotides are TGTGCCAGCAGATCATTTACTACGGGACTAGCGAGTATCAATGAGCAGTTCTTC. It codes for CASRSFTTGLASINEQFF.

This clonotype appeared many times. The chain carries TRBV7-9 and TRBJ1-4; D is uncertain. This CDR3 has 12 residues. Germline V gene data show CDR1 as SEHNR and CDR2 as FQNEAQ (reference sequence). V was clipped by 3 bases and J by 8 bases, with 7 bases between them. The CDR3 is CASSLLEEKLFF. The CDR3 nucleotides read TGTGCCAGCAGCTTGCTGGAAGAAAAACTGTTTTTT.

This clonotype was found many times. The chain combines TRBV30 with TRBJ2-5, with D perhaps matching TRBD1 (5 bases). Germline V gene data show CDR1 as GTSNPN and CDR2 as SVGIG (reference sequence). V was clipped by 2 bases and J by 5 bases, with 15 bases between them. The CDR3 is 14 amino acids. CDR3 coding DNA: TGTGCCTGGAGTAAACCAGGGATCGGGGAGACCCAGTACTTC. Its translation is CAWSKPGIGETQYF.

The rearrangement joins TRBV12-3 or TRBV12-4 to TRBJ1-5; D gene unclear. This CDR3 comprises 15 residues. V was shortened by 4 bases and J by 0 bases, with 10 bases between the two germline ends. The CDR3 protein is CASSSGSYSNQPQHF. In DNA, the CDR3 is TGTGCCAGCAGTTCTGGGTCTTATAGCAATCAGCCCCAGCATTTT.

The chain combines TRBV19 with TRBJ2-1; 7 nucleotides align to TRBD1. The CDR3 loop spans 15 amino acids. CDR1 is LNHDA, CDR2 SQIVND, per germline (reference sequence). V shed 3 bases, J shed 12 bases, and the junction held 14 bases outside the gene matches. This CDR3 reads CASSIRPGQSGGQFF. CDR3 sequence (DNA): TGTGCCAGTAGTATTCGCCCGGGACAGTCAGGGGGGCAGTTCTTC.

The table lists this clonotype with many counts. This chain uses TRBV10-3 with TRBJ2-7; 7 bases are a match to TRBD2. The CDR3 loop spans 15 amino acids. V trimming: 0 bases; J trimming: 2 bases; junction bases outside the gene matches: 4. The germline CDR1 and CDR2 sequences are ENHRY and SYGVKD. For the CDR3, the DNA is TGTGCCATCAGTGAGTCGCGGCTAGCGGCCTACGAGCAGTACTTC. Residues: CAISESRLAAYEQYF.

The table lists this clonotype with many counts. A read error may account for a junction end that differs from germline. This chain connects TRBV2 to TRBJ1-2, with D unresolved. The CDR3 sequence is 10 residues long. The germline V gene encodes CDR1 SNHLY and CDR2 FYNNEI. CDR3 sequence (DNA): TGTGCCAGCAGCGCCTACCGGGTCCTCTTC. Its translation: CASSAYRVLF.

This clonotype is medium-sized. The J gene is TRBJ2-1, the V gene TRBV11-2; the D is unclear. V was cut by 5 bases and J by 5 bases, with 13 bases left in between. CDR3 length: 14 amino acids. In germline, CDR1 is SGHAT, CDR2 FQNNGV. The CDR3 reads CASSLTPQNNEQFF. DNA for the CDR3: TGTGCCAGCAGCCTAACCCCGCAGAACAATGAGCAGTTCTTC.

This clonotype was recorded many times. The genes are TRBV12-3 or TRBV12-4 and TRBJ1-6; D ambiguous. The CDR3 contains 14 residues. V was cut by 4 bases and J by 10 bases, with 14 bases left in between. CDR3: CASSSRREASPLHF. The CDR3, as DNA: TGTGCCAGCAGTTCTAGGAGGGAAGCATCACCCCTCCACTTT.

This clonotype was observed many times. This rearrangement joins TRBV20-1 to TRBJ2-1; D gene unclear. In germline, CDR1 is DFQATT, CDR2 SNEGSKA (reference sequence). This CDR3 comprises 12 residues. V lost 1 base and J lost 10, with 11 bases in between. The chain's CDR3 is CSARGPVREQFF. The CDR3 nucleotides read TGCAGTGCTAGAGGCCCGGTGCGGGAGCAGTTCTTC.

This clonotype was seen a handful of times. The J gene is TRBJ2-3, the V gene TRBV7-2; 8 bases map to TRBD2. From germline, CDR1 is SGHTA and CDR2 FQGNSA. This CDR3 region has 15 residues. The V segment lost 5 bases and the J segment 4 bases; nucleotides outside the gene matches: 8. DNA of the CDR3: TGTGCCAGCAGCCTAACTAGCGGAAACCCAGATACGCAGTATTTT. It encodes CASSLTSGNPDTQYF.

V is TRBV15 and J is TRBJ2-6; a possible D gene is TRBD1 (6 bases). The germline V gene encodes CDR1 LNHNV and CDR2 YYDKDF (reference sequence). The V gene lost 8 bases and the J gene lost 0 bases, with 17 bases spanning the gap. The CDR3 is 17 residues long. The CDR3 DNA sequence: TGTGCCACCCGAGCAAGACAGGCTTCCTCTGGGGCCAACGTCCTGACTTTC. Amino acids: CATRARQASSGANVLTF.

V usage is TRBV7-6 and J usage is TRBJ2-2; 7 nucleotides agree with TRBD2. The V and J ends lost 7 bases and 4 bases, in that order; junction bases with no gene match: 15. The length of the CDR3 is 17 residues. Germline assignment: CDR1 SGHVS and CDR2 FNYEAQ. The CDR3 sequence is CASNKLGGGGRTGELFF. For the CDR3, the DNA is TGTGCCAGCAACAAGTTGGGGGGGGGAGGGCGCACCGGGGAGCTGTTTTTT.

About this clonotype: A read error may be the cause here, since a much bigger clone is one base away. The rearrangement uses TRBV5-5 and TRBJ2-1; D gene unclear. The CDR3 has 12 amino acids. Between the trimmed V and J ends, which lost 0 bases and 12 bases, there was a span of 10 bases. Germline CDR1 SGHKS, CDR2 YYEKEE (reference sequence). In nucleotides, the CDR3 is TGTGCCAGCAGCTTGGCATTCGATGGGCAGTTCTTC. Translated: CASSLAFDGQFF.

Remarks on this clonotype: This probably arose from a read error, given a far larger clone one base away. V and J are TRBV7-9 and TRBJ2-7, with TRBD2 matching 12 bases. CDR3 length: 19 residues. In germline, CDR1 is SEHNR, CDR2 FQNEAQ (reference sequence). The CDR3 spells CASSLALGLAGGPQAELYF. The CDR3 region has the DNA TGTGCCAGCAGCTTAGCCCTCGGGCTAGCGGGAGGGCCTCAGGCCGAGCTGTACTTC.

This clonotype was seen ten or more times. The chain joins TRBV6-2 or TRBV6-3 to TRBJ2-1, with D possibly matching TRBD2 (6 bases). CDR1 and CDR2 from the germline V gene are MNHEY and SVGEGT. The CDR3 runs to 14 residues. V lost 6 bases and J lost 7, with 16 bases in between. The chain's CDR3 is CASRRELGVNEQFF. The CDR3 bases are TGTGCCAGCAGACGGGAGTTAGGGGTTAATGAGCAGTTCTTC.

At least ten counts were recorded for this clonotype. The genes are TRBV2 and TRBJ2-1, with D tentatively TRBD1 or TRBD2 (5 bases each). V dropped 6 bases and J dropped 5 bases, with 17 bases sitting between them. The CDR3 has 15 residues. CDR1 and CDR2 (germline): SNHLY, FYNNEI. CDR3 nucleotide sequence: TGTGCCAGCAGGGCTCGCCGGGACCCCGACAATGAGCAGTTCTTC. Translation: CASRARRDPDNEQFF.

This clonotype was observed a few times. The CDR3 region is CSIRDSEYEQYF. CDR3 nucleotides: TGCAGCATCCGGGACAGCGAGTACGAGCAGTACTTC. The genes are TRBV29-1 and TRBJ2-7; 7 bases are shared with TRBD1. The CDR3 runs to 12 residues. V gave up 8 bases and J gave up 4 bases; unmatched junction bases: 8. Germline CDR1 and CDR2: SQVTM and ANQGSEA.

Ten or more counts support this clonotype. V and J are TRBV7-2 and TRBJ2-1; 7 nucleotides agree with TRBD1. This CDR3 has 17 amino acids. Trimming took 4 bases from V and 5 from J; bases not matched to a gene: 14. CDR1 is SGHTA, CDR2 FQGNSA, per germline. The DNA of the CDR3 is TGTGCCAGCAGCTCGGACAGGATCCGTCGAGGTAACAATGAGCAGTTCTTC. It translates to CASSSDRIRRGNNEQFF.

This clonotype has ten or more counts. V and J are TRBV7-9 and TRBJ2-1; 7 nucleotides agree with TRBD2. CDR1 is SEHNR and CDR2 is FQNEAQ in the germline V gene (reference sequence). V shed 1 base, J shed 15 bases, and the junction held 12 bases outside the gene matches. The length of the CDR3 is 14 residues. The CDR3 protein is CASSLEASGHGLFF. CDR3 nucleotides: TGTGCCAGCAGCTTAGAGGCTAGCGGACATGGGCTGTTCTTC.